Shown below are 31 T cell receptor beta chains from a single sample sequenced in a study of blood T cell repertoires in COVID-19. The data were produced by immunoSEQ multiplex PCR, yet TCRdb's version contains in-frame clones alone and is incomplete. The sample holds around 210,000 clones, around 81% seen once. Sequencing was performed on peripheral blood. The source is a man aged 55-75 years with COVID-19, enrolled during active disease.

The chain joins TRBV10-2 to TRBJ2-7, with 16 bases fitting TRBD2. This CDR3 has 16 amino acids. The V gene end was trimmed by 8 bases and the J gene end by 7 bases; junction bases not matched to a gene: 11. CDR1 is WSHSY and CDR2 is SAAADI in the germline V gene. CDR3 sequence (DNA): TGCGCCAGCGGACCGGGACTAGCGGGAGGGCCGAGGGAGCAGTACTTC. Translating it yields CASGPGLAGGPREQYF.

V and J are TRBV25-1 and TRBJ2-7; a weak D match, TRBD2 (6 bases). V dropped 3 bases and J dropped 4 bases, with 22 bases sitting between them. CDR3 length equals 17 residues. In germline, CDR1 is MGHDK, CDR2 SYGVNS. CDR3 amino acids: CASSDISGRGQLYEQYF. CDR3 coding DNA: TGTGCCAGCAGTGATATTAGCGGCCGCGGGCAGCTTTACGAGCAGTACTTC.

This clone was seen just once. The chain couples TRBV27 to TRBJ1-1, with 10 positions matching TRBD1. V gave up 6 bases and J gave up 4 bases; unmatched junction bases: 14. CDR3 size: 17 residues. Germline CDR1 and CDR2: MNHEY and SMNVEV (reference sequence). This CDR3 reads CASSRLDRGVFGTEAFF. The DNA of the CDR3 is TGTGCCAGCAGCCGCTTGGACAGGGGGGTGTTCGGCACTGAAGCTTTCTTT.

The CDR3 DNA sequence: TGTGCCAGCAGTTTTTCGGGACAGGGCGGCTACACCTTC. Translated: CASSFSGQGGYTF. The rearrangement links TRBV6-6 to TRBJ1-2; 9 bases align to TRBD1. Trimming took 4 bases from V and 8 from J; bases not matched to a gene: 5. This CDR3 spans 13 amino acids. Per the germline V gene, CDR1 is MNHNY and CDR2 is SVGAGI (reference sequence).

The V call is TRBV6-5, the J call TRBJ1-5, with 10 bases that match TRBD1. J gave up 7 bases and V 6 bases, and 3 bases lay outside the gene matches. The CDR3 runs 13 residues. CDR1 and CDR2 (germline): MNHEY, SVGAGI. CDR3 coding DNA: TGTGCCAGCAGGGACAGGGGGTGGCAGCCCCAGCATTTT. This encodes CASRDRGWQPQHF.

This chain links TRBV5-6 with TRBJ2-1; TRBD2 matches 10 bases. The CDR3 covers 18 residues. J gave up 6 bases and V 5 bases, and 17 bases lay outside the gene matches. Germline CDR1 and CDR2: SGHDT and YYEEEE. The CDR3, as DNA: TGTGCCAGCAGTTTGAGGGCTAGCGGGAGAACTTGGGGCAATGAGCAGTTCTTC. Its translation: CASSLRASGRTWGNEQFF.

The chain couples TRBV18 to TRBJ2-1, with a tentative D call TRBD1 (5 bases). The CDR3 has 14 amino acids. The germline V gene encodes CDR1 KGHSH and CDR2 LQKENI. Trimming took 1 base from V and 4 from J, leaving 8 bases between them. The CDR3 sequence is CASSPRQGYNEQFF. The CDR3 nucleotides read TGTGCCAGCTCACCACGTCAGGGATACAATGAGCAGTTCTTC.

The chain has TRBV6-5 and TRBJ1-1; D remains ambiguous. V lost 7 bases and J 3 bases, leaving 9 bases between the germline ends. Germline assignment: CDR1 MNHEY and CDR2 SVGAGI. The CDR3 is 12 residues long. As DNA, the CDR3 is TGTGCCAGCACGAACAGAGACACTGAAGCTTTCTTT. Protein: CASTNRDTEAFF.

The chain joins TRBV10-1 to TRBJ1-2, with 8 bases that match TRBD1. The CDR3 contains 14 residues. With V trimmed by 0 bases and J by 6 bases, 3 bases remained unmatched. Per the germline V gene, CDR1 is WNHNN and CDR2 is SYGVQD (reference sequence). CDR3 in amino acids: CASSESLTGDGYTF. The CDR3 DNA sequence: TGCGCCAGCAGTGAGTCCTTGACAGGGGATGGCTACACCTTC.

The chain recombines TRBV30 with TRBJ1-3; 8 bases are a match to TRBD1. This CDR3 is 13 amino acids long. The germline V gene encodes CDR1 GTSNPN and CDR2 SVGIG (reference sequence). J was trimmed by 3 bases and V by 7 bases; bases with no gene match: 5. The CDR3 nucleotides read TGTGCCTTTGACAGGGGTCGTGGAAACACCATATATTTT. Translated: CAFDRGRGNTIYF. Together with reference TRBV30 and TRBJ1-3, the CDR3 gives the full variable domain: SQTIHQWPATLVQPVGSPLSLECTVEGTSNPNLYWYRQAAGRGLQLLFYSVGIGQISSEVPQNLSASRPQDRQFILSSKKLLLSDSGFYLCAFDRGRGNTIYFGEGSWLTVV.

The rearrangement joins TRBV3-1 (or the pseudogene TRBV3-2) to TRBJ1-2, with a possible D match to TRBD1 (5 bases). Germline CDR1 LGHDT, CDR2 YNNKEL (reference sequence). V shed 8 bases and J shed 5 bases, with 12 bases lying between them. The CDR3 has 12 residues. CDR3 protein: CASSGDWYGYTF. In nucleotides, the CDR3 is TGTGCCAGCTCGGGGGATTGGTATGGCTACACCTTC.

The chain employs TRBV15 and TRBJ2-7; D is unresolved. The CDR3 spans 12 residues. V shed 0 bases and J shed 3 bases, with 3 bases lying between them. Per the germline V gene, CDR1 is LNHNV and CDR2 is YYDKDF (reference sequence). CDR3 nucleotides: TGTGCCACCAGCAGAGATCACTACGAGCAGTACTTC. This sequence encodes CATSRDHYEQYF.

The chain has TRBV7-8 and TRBJ2-5, with 9 bases that match TRBD2. V lost 2 bases, J lost 4 bases, and 11 bases stayed unmatched. Per the germline V gene, CDR1 is SGHVS and CDR2 is FQNEAQ. CDR3 length: 17 residues. CDR3 bases: TGTGCCAGCAGCTTACTCCCGCGGCTAGCGGGAAGAGAGACCCAGTACTTC. Its protein is CASSLLPRLAGRETQYF. Complete variable domain (other parts from reference TRBV7-8 and TRBJ2-5): GAGVSQSPRYKVAKRGQDVALRCDPISGHVSLFWYQQALGQGPEFLTYFQNEAQLDKSGLPSDRFFAERPEGSVSTLKIQRTQQEDSAVYLCASSLLPRLAGRETQYFGPGTRLLVL.

The chain has TRBV18 and TRBJ1-1, with 7 bases aligning to TRBD1. The CDR3 contains 15 residues. With 1 base clipped from V and 0 bases from J, the junction kept 2 bases outside the gene matches. Germline V gene sequence: CDR1 KGHSH, CDR2 LQKENI. For the CDR3, the DNA is TGTGCCAGCTCACCACAGGGGGCTCTGAACACTGAAGCTTTCTTT. Protein sequence: CASSPQGALNTEAFF.

The V and J genes are TRBV5-1 and TRBJ1-3; possible D gene TRBD1, 6 bases. The CDR3 is 15 amino acids. CDR1 is SGHRS, CDR2 YFSETQ, per germline. V was cut by 0 bases and J by 0 bases, with 7 bases left in between. CDR3 in DNA: TGCGCCAGCAGCTTGGGACAGGACTCTGGAAACACCATATATTTT. As protein: CASSLGQDSGNTIYF.

This sequence joins TRBV5-4 and TRBJ1-2; possible D gene TRBD1, 5 bases. Germline V gene lookup returns CDR1 SGHNT and CDR2 YYREEE (reference sequence). CDR3 length: 16 amino acids. Trimming took 2 bases from V and 0 from J, leaving 14 bases between them. CDR3 sequence: CASSFGGAGTNYGYTF. DNA of the CDR3: TGTGCCAGCAGCTTTGGAGGGGCAGGGACTAACTATGGCTACACCTTC.

The gene calls are TRBV5-1 and TRBJ2-1; D unresolved. With 0 bases removed from V and 0 bases from J, the gap between germline ends came to 7 bases. CDR1 and CDR2 from the germline V gene are SGHRS and YFSETQ. The CDR3 sequence is 15 residues long. The CDR3, as DNA: TGCGCCAGCAGCTTGGAGGCAGGCTCCTACAATGAGCAGTTCTTC. Translation: CASSLEAGSYNEQFF. Looking up the rest from reference TRBV5-1 and TRBJ2-1 gives the full variable domain: KAGVTQTPRYLIKTRGQQVTLSCSPISGHRSVSWYQQTPGQGLQFLFEYFSETQRNKGNFPGRFSGRQFSNSRSEMNVSTLELGDSALYLCASSLEAGSYNEQFFGPGTRLTVL.

The V and J genes are TRBV11-2 and TRBJ2-2; 10 nucleotides match TRBD2. Trimming removed 4 bases from V and 6 bases from J; junction bases left unmatched: 8. There are 16 residues in the CDR3. CDR1 is SGHAT, CDR2 FQNNGV, per germline. CDR3 sequence reads: CASSSQTLAGAGELFF. As DNA, the CDR3 is TGTGCCAGCAGCTCCCAGACTCTAGCGGGAGCCGGGGAGCTGTTTTTT.

The V gene is TRBV7-9, the J gene TRBJ2-5; D not resolved. This CDR3 region has 13 residues. Germline V gives CDR1 SEHNR, CDR2 FQNEAQ (reference sequence). Trimming cost V 2 bases and J 4 bases, with 8 bases left between them. CDR3 in DNA: TGTGCCAGCAGCTTATTTCCCAGAGAGACCCAGTACTTC. Translating it yields CASSLFPRETQYF.

This chain joins TRBV5-6 and TRBJ1-1; 8 bases line up with TRBD1. After removal of 5 bases from V and 0 bases from J, the junction contained 6 bases not matched to a gene. The germline V gene encodes CDR1 SGHDT and CDR2 YYEEEE. The CDR3 contains 15 residues. CDR3 DNA sequence: TGTGCCAGCAGTCCACGACAGGGGATGAACACTGAAGCTTTCTTT. Protein sequence: CASSPRQGMNTEAFF.

The rearrangement links TRBV18 to TRBJ1-6; TRBD1 is a possible D gene (5 bases). In germline, CDR1 is KGHSH, CDR2 LQKENI. This CDR3 is built from 12 residues. The ends were cut back, 6 bases at V and 13 bases at J, with 13 bases in the middle. Written as DNA, the CDR3 is TGTGCCAGCTCCCGTCAAACAGGTCCCCTCCACTTT. It translates to CASSRQTGPLHF.

The V and J genes are TRBV19 and TRBJ1-2; D is unresolved. Looked up from germline, CDR1 is LNHDA and CDR2 is SQIVND (reference sequence). The V and J ends lost 4 bases and 4 bases respectively, with 10 bases between them. The CDR3 covers 13 residues. For the CDR3, the DNA is TGTGCCAGTAGTAGGGGAGTGGTCTATGGCTACACCTTC. It translates to CASSRGVVYGYTF.

This clone was counted a few times. This chain joins TRBV6-5 and TRBJ1-1; 8 bases match TRBD1. Germline V gives CDR1 MNHEY, CDR2 SVGAGI. The CDR3 totals 14 residues. V gave up 5 bases and J gave up 5 bases; unmatched junction bases: 7. In DNA, the CDR3 is TGTGCCAGCAGTCCGACAGGGGTTTTAACTGAAGCTTTCTTT. It codes for CASSPTGVLTEAFF.

This chain uses TRBV24-1 with TRBJ1-5; TRBD1 agrees at 7 bases. Trimming cost V 4 bases and J 9 bases; bases outside gene matches: 11. This CDR3 region has 15 residues. CDR1 and CDR2 (germline): KGHDR, SFDVKD. CDR3 sequence reads: CATSDRRGPPGPQHF. In nucleotides, the CDR3 is TGTGCCACCAGTGACCGGAGGGGGCCCCCGGGGCCCCAGCATTTT.

The J gene is TRBJ1-5, the V gene TRBV28; D unresolved. Germline assignment: CDR1 MDHEN and CDR2 SYDVKM. Trimming left V 4 bases short and J 0 bases short, with 13 bases between. The CDR3 is 16 amino acids. In DNA, the CDR3 is TGTGCCAGCAGTTGGACTCAAACTTTTAGCAATCAGCCCCAGCATTTT. It translates to CASSWTQTFSNQPQHF.

The CDR3 DNA is TGTGCCAGCTCACTCCCCGGGGGGGCAGGGCCGCGACCCCCTTCTGGAAACACCATATATTTT. Residues: CASSLPGGAGPRPPSGNTIYF. The rearrangement links TRBV18 to TRBJ1-3; D possibly corresponds to TRBD1 (6 bases). This CDR3 is built from 21 residues. Trimming cost V 4 bases and J 1 base, with 29 bases left between them. Germline V gene data show CDR1 as KGHSH and CDR2 as LQKENI.

This sequence joins TRBV7-2 and TRBJ1-4; 8 bases align to TRBD1. With 1 base clipped from V and 8 bases from J, the junction kept 0 bases outside the gene matches. The germline gives CDR1 SGHTA, CDR2 FQGNSA. This CDR3 is 13 amino acids long. Here the CDR3 DNA reads TGTGCCAGCAGCTTAGGGACAGGGGAAAAACTGTTTTTT. Translation: CASSLGTGEKLFF.

Only a few counts were recorded for this clone. The chain carries TRBV10-3 and TRBJ1-6; 10 nucleotides align to TRBD1. The germline V gene has CDR1 ENHRY and CDR2 SYGVKD. V gave up 9 bases and J gave up 9 bases; unmatched junction bases: 5. This CDR3 contains 13 residues. This CDR3 is CAMHRDRGSPLHF. The DNA of the CDR3 is TGTGCCATGCACCGGGACAGGGGTTCACCCCTCCACTTT.

The chain joins TRBV6-5 to TRBJ2-3; no definite D call. Deletions cut 6 bases from V and 8 bases from J, with 9 bases between. This CDR3 contains 11 residues. Per the germline V gene, CDR1 is MNHEY and CDR2 is SVGAGI. The CDR3 DNA reads as TGTGCCAGCAGCCTCCCGGTTACGCAGTATTTT. This gives the protein CASSLPVTQYF.

V and J are TRBV4-1 and TRBJ1-4; 8 bases are a match to TRBD1. Germline loops: CDR1 MGHRA, CDR2 YSYEKL. This CDR3 region has 19 residues. V gave up 0 bases and J gave up 7 bases; unmatched junction bases: 16. The CDR3 reads CASSQDPLLQGDGGEKLFF. In nucleotides, the CDR3 is TGCGCCAGCAGCCAAGATCCCCTCCTACAGGGGGATGGTGGTGAAAAACTGTTTTTT.

The chain uses TRBV12-5 and TRBJ2-5, with unresolved D. CDR1 LGHNT and CDR2 FRNRAP come from the germline V gene. The CDR3 spans 13 residues. V was trimmed by 3 bases and J by 0 bases, leaving 5 bases between them. CDR3: CASGLEYQETQYF. In DNA, the CDR3 is TGTGCTAGTGGTTTAGAGTACCAAGAGACCCAGTACTTC.